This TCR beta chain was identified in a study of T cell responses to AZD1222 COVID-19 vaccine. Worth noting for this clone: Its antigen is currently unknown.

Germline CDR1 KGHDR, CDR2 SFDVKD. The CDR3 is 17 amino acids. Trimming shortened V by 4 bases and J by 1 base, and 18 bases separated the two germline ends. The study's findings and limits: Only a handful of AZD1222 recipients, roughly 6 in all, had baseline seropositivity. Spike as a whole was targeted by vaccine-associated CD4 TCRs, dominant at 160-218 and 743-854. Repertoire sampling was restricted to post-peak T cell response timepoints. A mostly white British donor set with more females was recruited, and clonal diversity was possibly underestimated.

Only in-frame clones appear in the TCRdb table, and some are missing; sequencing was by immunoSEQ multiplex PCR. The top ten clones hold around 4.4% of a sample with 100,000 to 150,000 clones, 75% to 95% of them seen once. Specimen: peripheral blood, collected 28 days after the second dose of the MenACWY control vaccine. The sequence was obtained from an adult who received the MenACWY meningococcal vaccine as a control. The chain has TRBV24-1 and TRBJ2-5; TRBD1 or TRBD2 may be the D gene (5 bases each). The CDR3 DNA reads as TGTGCCACCAGTGACTATTCCGGGACCCTTGGCCAAGAGACCCAGTACTTC. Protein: CATSDYSGTLGQETQYF.